These 11 T cell receptor beta chains came from one sample sequenced in a study of T-cell memory formation after mild COVID-19. Via MiXCR, TCRdb re-called the 5' RACE reads, giving one row per CDR3 protein. Of some 210,000 distinct CDR3 sequences in the sample, around 30% were seen once. Material for sequencing was PBMCs or a T cell subset sorted from them (not recorded which). Receptors were obtained from an adult woman who had mild COVID-19 (a few samples of this study predate the infection). Cell type and time point are not known.

This clonotype was detected many times. This rearrangement joins TRBV20-1 to TRBJ2-3, with 8 bases aligning to TRBD2. The CDR3 consists of 14 residues. CDR1 is DFQATT, CDR2 SNEGSKA, per germline (reference sequence). Germline trimming cut 0 bases from V and 4 bases from J; bases unmatched to any gene: 3. The CDR3 coding sequence is TGCAGTGCTAGAGACGGGAGGGCCGCAGATACGCAGTATTTT. It yields the protein CSARDGRAADTQYF.

The sample holds a few counts of this clonotype. The J gene is TRBJ2-7, the V gene TRBV19; maybe TRBD1 (6 bases). Looked up from germline, CDR1 is LNHDA and CDR2 is SQIVND (reference sequence). The V end was cut by 6 bases, the J end by 4 bases, with 16 bases between. The CDR3 is 14 amino acids. CDR3 in amino acids: CASSYQGFEYEQYF. The DNA for the CDR3 is TGTGCCAGTAGCTACCAGGGGTTCGAATACGAGCAGTACTTC.

The V and J genes are TRBV7-2 and TRBJ2-1; unclear D gene. V shed 7 bases and J shed 8 bases, with 15 bases lying between them. Germline V lookup: CDR1 SGHTA, CDR2 FQGNSA. The CDR3 contains 13 residues. The CDR3 protein is CASKPSIGDEQFF. The CDR3 DNA follows: TGTGCCAGCAAACCCTCGATAGGAGATGAGCAGTTCTTC.

This clonotype has a count of ten or more. The V call is TRBV5-1, the J call TRBJ2-5; 8 bases align to TRBD1. CDR3 length: 15 residues. In germline, CDR1 is SGHRS, CDR2 YFSETQ. J gave up 7 bases and V 4 bases, and 12 bases lay outside the gene matches. The CDR3 protein is CASSERTGSIGTQYF. The CDR3, as DNA: TGCGCCAGCAGCGAGCGGACAGGGTCCATCGGGACCCAGTACTTC.

This clonotype has more than one count but fewer than ten. The chain employs TRBV4-1 and TRBJ2-1; the D call may be TRBD1 or TRBD2 (6 bases each). This CDR3 comprises 16 residues. The V end was cut by 3 bases, the J end by 3 bases, with 15 bases between. CDR1 is MGHRA and CDR2 is YSYEKL in the germline V gene. The CDR3 DNA reads as TGCGCCAGCAGCCAGGTCACGGGGGCTTTCTACAATGAGCAGTTCTTC. It specifies CASSQVTGAFYNEQFF.

In this sample, this clonotype turned up a few times. The genes are TRBV2 and TRBJ2-5; either TRBD1 or TRBD2 may supply D (5 bases each). This CDR3 spans 15 amino acids. Trimming removed 5 bases at V and 5 bases at J, with 18 bases between. The germline CDR1 and CDR2 sequences are SNHLY and FYNNEI. CDR3 amino acids: CASSPLVVWGETQYF. The CDR3 coding sequence is TGTGCCAGCAGTCCCCTGGTGGTTTGGGGGGAGACCCAGTACTTC.

About this clonotype: An end of the junction differs from the germline gene, which may be a read error. V is TRBV28 and J is TRBJ2-3; D is uncertain. The CDR3 runs to 15 residues. The germline gives CDR1 MDHEN, CDR2 SYDVKM. CDR3 region: CASSDPTRHTDKQYF. In DNA, the CDR3 is TGTGCCAGCAGTGATCCAACAAGGCACACAGATAAGCAGTATTTT. The complete variable domain, with remaining parts taken from reference TRBV28 and TRBJ2-3, reads DVKVTQSSRYLVKRTGEKVFLECVQDMDHENMFWYRQDPGLGLRLIYFSYDVKMKEKGDIPEGYSVSREKKERFSLILESASTNQTSMYLCASSDPTRHTDKQYFGPGTRLTVL.

This clonotype showed up just a few times. This sequence joins TRBV27 and TRBJ1-6; D gene unclear. The V and J ends lost 4 bases and 10 bases respectively, with 11 bases between them. This CDR3 region has 13 residues. Germline assignment: CDR1 MNHEY and CDR2 SMNVEV (reference sequence). The CDR3 sequence: CASSSRAWSPLHF. The CDR3 bases are TGTGCCAGCAGTTCACGTGCCTGGTCACCCCTCCACTTT.

The chain joins TRBV29-1 to TRBJ2-7; TRBD2 might be the D (5 bases). V lost 0 bases, J lost 9 bases, and 18 bases lay in between. Germline V gene sequence: CDR1 SQVTM, CDR2 ANQGSEA. This CDR3 is built from 14 residues. The CDR3, as DNA: TGCAGCGTTGAAGAAGAACGGGGTACCCTGAGGCAGTACTTC. It codes for CSVEEERGTLRQYF.

The chain combines TRBV20-1 with TRBJ1-5; no firm D call. V lost 1 base, J lost 3 bases, and 10 bases lay in between. Germline CDR1 is DFQATT and CDR2 is SNEGSKA (reference sequence). The CDR3 has 14 residues. The CDR3 sequence is CSARGVQSNQPQHF. The DNA for the CDR3 is TGCAGTGCTAGAGGGGTACAGTCCAATCAGCCCCAGCATTTT.

This chain links TRBV25-1 with TRBJ1-2, with a weak D call TRBD1 (5 bases). Germline CDR1 is MGHDK and CDR2 is SYGVNS. The germline V and J ends were trimmed by 6 bases and 8 bases, with 13 bases remaining between them. The CDR3 length is 12 residues. CDR3 coding DNA: TGTGCCAGCAGCAGCCAGGGAGAGGGCTACACCTTC. It codes for CASSSQGEGYTF.